This entry lists 30 T cell receptor beta chains sequenced from one sample in a study of blood T cell repertoires in COVID-19. Assay used: immunoSEQ multiplex PCR; TCRdb lists only in-frame clones, some missing. The sample lists about 100,000 clones; 80% were seen once. The specimen was peripheral blood. These receptors came from a woman in her seventies with acute or convalescent COVID-19.

The chain recombines TRBV12-3 or TRBV12-4 with TRBJ2-7, with a weak D call TRBD2 (5 bases). CDR3 length equals 11 residues. The germline V and J ends were trimmed by 5 bases and 6 bases, with 8 bases remaining between them. The CDR3 loop is CASSRRREQYF. The CDR3 DNA is TGTGCCAGCAGTCGGAGGCGCGAGCAGTACTTC.

This rearrangement joins TRBV28 to TRBJ1-2, with unresolved D. V was clipped by 2 bases and J by 3 bases, with 7 bases between them. This CDR3 comprises 13 residues. The germline V gene encodes CDR1 MDHEN and CDR2 SYDVKM. CDR3 bases: TGTGCCAGCAGTTTAGTACAGCACTATGGCTACACCTTC. Translation: CASSLVQHYGYTF.

The V call is TRBV5-1, the J call TRBJ2-5, with TRBD1 as a possible D gene (5 bases). CDR1 and CDR2 from the germline V gene are SGHRS and YFSETQ. There are 14 residues in the CDR3. V was pared by 4 bases and J by 2 bases, with 12 bases between. CDR3 in DNA: TGCGCCAGCAGCCTAGGGGTCGTACAAGAGACCCAGTACTTC. Encoded protein: CASSLGVVQETQYF.

This chain connects TRBV7-9 to TRBJ2-1; possibly TRBD1 for D (5 bases). This CDR3 is 13 amino acids long. Deletions cut 1 base from V and 12 bases from J, with 13 bases between. CDR1 and CDR2 (germline): SEHNR, FQNEAQ (reference sequence). DNA of the CDR3: TGTGCCAGCAGCTTAGGGGTAGGGGTGCGGCAGTTCTTC. Amino acids: CASSLGVGVRQFF.

The chain recombines TRBV9 with TRBJ1-2; 10 bases fit TRBD1. The CDR3 spans 17 residues. Unmatched junction bases numbered 9, after V lost 0 bases and J lost 4 bases. The germline V gene has CDR1 SGDLS and CDR2 YYNGEE. The CDR3 protein is CASSVDFETGGRYGYTF. The CDR3 DNA follows: TGTGCCAGCAGCGTAGATTTTGAGACAGGGGGCCGCTATGGCTACACCTTC.

This clone turned up a few times. The rearrangement links TRBV27 to TRBJ2-7, with D unclear. V lost 7 bases and J lost 1, with 17 bases in between. The CDR3 runs 15 residues. Germline assignment: CDR1 MNHEY and CDR2 SMNVEV (reference sequence). CDR3 bases: TGTGCCAGCATTGGGTCCCGGGTTCCTTCCTACGAGCAGTACGTC. It specifies CASIGSRVPSYEQYV.

The rearrangement uses TRBV4-2 and TRBJ1-1; no clear D gene. The CDR3 is 15 residues long. Trimming shortened V by 0 bases and J by 5 bases, and 13 bases separated the two germline ends. CDR1 is LGHNA and CDR2 is YNFKEQ in the germline V gene. CDR3 in amino acids: CASSQESGVGTEAFF. As DNA, the CDR3 is TGTGCCAGCAGCCAAGAATCCGGGGTCGGAACTGAAGCTTTCTTT.

The chain is built from TRBV28 and TRBJ2-3, with D tentatively TRBD2 (6 bases). The ends were cut back, 3 bases at V and 3 bases at J, with 13 bases in the middle. CDR3 size: 15 residues. CDR1 and CDR2 (germline): MDHEN, SYDVKM. CDR3 sequence reads: CASSFAGGWTDTQYF. The CDR3 nucleotides read TGTGCCAGCAGTTTCGCCGGGGGTTGGACAGATACGCAGTATTTT.

V and J are TRBV9 and TRBJ1-5; D unresolved. CDR1 is SGDLS, CDR2 YYNGEE, per germline. The CDR3 consists of 13 residues. Trimming took off 0 bases at V and 4 bases at J, with 5 bases between the two ends. CDR3 region: CASSVDENQPQHF. The CDR3 region has the DNA TGTGCCAGCAGCGTAGATGAGAATCAGCCCCAGCATTTT.

This clone was counted between two and nine times. This sequence joins TRBV7-2 and TRBJ1-3, with no clear D. V lost 5 bases, J lost 1 base, and 15 bases lay in between. Per the germline V gene, CDR1 is SGHTA and CDR2 is FQGNSA. This CDR3 contains 16 residues. DNA of the CDR3: TGTGCCAGCAGCCAAACGAGGGTACTGTCTGGAAACACCATATATTTT. Protein sequence: CASSQTRVLSGNTIYF.

The CDR3 nucleotides are TGCAGTGCTATCGCTAACGAGCAGTACGTC. It encodes CSAIANEQYV. The genes are TRBV20-1 and TRBJ2-7; no firm D call. The CDR3 is made up of 10 amino acids. Germline V CDR1 and CDR2: DFQATT, SNEGSKA (reference sequence). With 4 bases removed from V and 5 bases from J, the gap between germline ends came to 6 bases.

V gene TRBV10-1 combines with J gene TRBJ2-3, with D possibly being TRBD1 (5 bases). The length of the CDR3 is 15 residues. Germline V gene sequence: CDR1 WNHNN, CDR2 SYGVQD (reference sequence). Trimming took 8 bases from V and 2 from J, leaving 17 bases between them. CDR3 in amino acids: CASGGDSGATDTQYF. The CDR3 nucleotides are TGCGCCAGCGGTGGGGATAGTGGGGCCACAGATACGCAGTATTTT.

The V call is TRBV19, the J call TRBJ1-2, with D possibly matching TRBD1 (5 bases). This CDR3 is built from 13 residues. CDR1 and CDR2 from the germline V gene are LNHDA and SQIVND (reference sequence). With 5 bases removed from V and 4 bases from J, the gap between germline ends came to 11 bases. CDR3 in DNA: TGTGCCAGTAGTGCTGACAGATTCTATGGCTACACCTTC. Amino acid sequence: CASSADRFYGYTF. Combining the CDR3 with reference TRBV19 and TRBJ1-2 gives the whole variable domain DGGITQSPKYLFRKEGQNVTLSCEQNLNHDAMYWYRQDPGQGLRLIYYSQIVNDFQKGDIAEGYSVSREKKESFPLTVTSAQKNPTAFYLCASSADRFYGYTFGSGTRLTVV.

This clone showed up just once. CDR3: CASGGIDTQYF. DNA of the CDR3: TGTGCCAGCGGGGGGATAGATACGCAGTATTTT. The chain recombines TRBV12-3 or TRBV12-4 with TRBJ2-3; a weak D match, TRBD2 (6 bases). The CDR3 runs to 11 residues. V shed 8 bases and J shed 5 bases, with 8 bases lying between them.

V is TRBV2 and J is TRBJ1-5; D possibly corresponds to TRBD1 (5 bases). Deletions cut 7 bases from V and 5 bases from J, with 15 bases between. The CDR3 is 14 amino acids. CDR1 and CDR2 from the germline V gene are SNHLY and FYNNEI. The CDR3 reads CASTKGEGYQPQHF. The CDR3 coding sequence is TGTGCCAGCACCAAAGGGGAAGGGTATCAGCCCCAGCATTTT. Full variable domain (rest looked up from reference TRBV2 and TRBJ1-5): EPEVTQTPSHQVTQMGQEVILRCVPISNHLYFYWYRQILGQKVEFLVSFYNNEISEKSEIFDDQFSVERPDGSNFTLKIRSTKLEDSAMYFCASTKGEGYQPQHFGDGTRLSIL.

The rearrangement joins TRBV6-5 to TRBJ1-2, with D perhaps matching TRBD1 (6 bases). The V end lost 0 bases, the J end lost 3 bases, and 11 bases lay between the germline ends. Germline CDR1 and CDR2: MNHEY and SVGAGI. The CDR3 spans 15 residues. The CDR3 region has the DNA TGTGCCAGCAGTTACTCGGCCCAGGGGTACTATGGCTACACCTTC. This gives the protein CASSYSAQGYYGYTF.

This sequence joins TRBV12-3 or TRBV12-4 and TRBJ1-5; tentative D call: TRBD1 (6 bases). The germline V and J ends were trimmed by 3 bases and 6 bases, with 9 bases remaining between them. The length of the CDR3 is 13 residues. The CDR3 region is CASSLRGGQPQHF. The CDR3 bases are TGTGCCAGCAGTTTGCGAGGGGGTCAGCCCCAGCATTTT.

The chain has TRBV27 and TRBJ1-5; D may be TRBD1 (6 bases). Trimming pared 7 bases from V and 6 bases from J, leaving 10 bases between. This CDR3 has 12 residues. CDR1 and CDR2 from the germline V gene are MNHEY and SMNVEV (reference sequence). The CDR3 sequence is CASKGGGQPQHF. The CDR3 nucleotides are TGTGCCAGCAAGGGGGGGGGTCAGCCCCAGCATTTT.

This sequence joins TRBV28 and TRBJ1-2; D is undetermined. Trimming left V 8 bases short and J 7 bases short, with 14 bases between. There are 12 residues in the CDR3. Germline V gene lookup returns CDR1 MDHEN and CDR2 SYDVKM. CDR3 bases: TGTGCCAGCTCACCCCCCGGGATTGGCTACACCTTC. Encoded protein: CASSPPGIGYTF.

This clone was picked up a small number of times. The chain is built from TRBV12-5 and TRBJ1-5; 7 bases line up with TRBD1. The trim removed 7 bases at V and 4 bases at J, leaving 7 bases unmatched. This CDR3 has 14 residues. Germline CDR1 and CDR2: LGHNT and FRNRAP. CDR3 sequence reads: CASVTETGNQPQHF. CDR3 nucleotides: TGTGCTAGTGTCACCGAGACAGGGAATCAGCCCCAGCATTTT.

This clone was seen once. Other DNA sequences in this specimen translate into the identical CDR3. V gene TRBV19 combines with J gene TRBJ1-1; the match to TRBD1 covers 7 bases. This CDR3 is built from 14 residues. With V trimmed by 6 bases and J by 2 bases, 6 bases remained unmatched. The germline V gene encodes CDR1 LNHDA and CDR2 SQIVND (reference sequence). The CDR3: CASRETGPNTEAFF. CDR3 sequence (DNA): TGTGCCAGTAGGGAGACAGGGCCCAACACTGAAGCTTTCTTT. Full variable domain (rest looked up from reference TRBV19 and TRBJ1-1): DGGITQSPKYLFRKEGQNVTLSCEQNLNHDAMYWYRQDPGQGLRLIYYSQIVNDFQKGDIAEGYSVSREKKESFPLTVTSAQKNPTAFYLCASRETGPNTEAFFGQGTRLTVV.

The chain is built from TRBV19 and TRBJ1-5; 7 bases map to TRBD1. Trimming removed 5 bases from V and 5 bases from J; junction bases left unmatched: 3. CDR1 is LNHDA and CDR2 is SQIVND in the germline V gene (reference sequence). The CDR3 contains 13 residues. The CDR3 nucleotides read TGTGCCAGTAGTTCAGACAGGGATCAGCCCCAGCATTTT. The encoded protein is CASSSDRDQPQHF.

The chain couples TRBV11-2 to TRBJ2-3, with D maybe TRBD1 (6 bases). CDR3 length equals 13 residues. V gave up 5 bases and J gave up 4 bases, with 10 bases separating them. Germline-derived CDR1 and CDR2 are SGHAT and FQNNGV. The CDR3: CASSPEGADTQYF. The CDR3 nucleotides are TGTGCCAGCAGCCCCGAGGGGGCAGATACGCAGTATTTT.

This chain connects TRBV9 to TRBJ1-2, with 9 bases fitting TRBD1. Trimming took 6 bases from V and 5 from J; bases not matched to a gene: 8. Germline lookup yields CDR1 SGDLS and CDR2 YYNGEE. This CDR3 is built from 14 residues. CDR3 nucleotide sequence: TGTGCCAGCACCACCGGGACAGGGAGTTATGGCTACACCTTC. It translates to CASTTGTGSYGYTF.

J is TRBJ2-5 and V is TRBV18; D is ambiguous. The CDR3 covers 14 residues. Trimming removed 3 bases from V and 5 bases from J, with 13 bases in between. The germline gives CDR1 KGHSH, CDR2 LQKENI. The CDR3 region has the DNA TGTGCCAGCTCACCTAGTAAGCTCTGGGAGACCCAGTACTTC. It codes for CASSPSKLWETQYF.

The chain joins TRBV15 to TRBJ2-7, with 9 bases lining up with TRBD1. CDR1 is LNHNV and CDR2 is YYDKDF in the germline V gene (reference sequence). The CDR3 is 18 amino acids. J was trimmed by 4 bases and V by 5 bases; bases with no gene match: 18. CDR3 residues: CATSASPGRPGTGYEQYF. The DNA for the CDR3 is TGTGCCACCAGCGCGTCCCCCGGACGACCCGGGACAGGGTACGAGCAGTACTTC.

This chain uses TRBV7-9 with TRBJ1-5; the match to TRBD1 covers 11 bases. In germline, CDR1 is SEHNR, CDR2 FQNEAQ (reference sequence). This CDR3 has 15 residues. V trimming: 5 bases; J trimming: 4 bases; junction bases outside the gene matches: 4. CDR3 bases: TGTGCCAGCAGCCTGGGACAGGGGGTTAATCAGCCCCAGCATTTT. This gives the protein CASSLGQGVNQPQHF.

The chain uses TRBV9 and TRBJ1-1; D perhaps matches TRBD1 (5 bases). This CDR3 has 15 residues. Germline values: CDR1 SGDLS, CDR2 YYNGEE. V was cut by 3 bases and J by 5 bases, with 17 bases left in between. The CDR3 bases are TGTGCCAGCAGCGGGGACCTCGGGGGGTTAACTGAAGCTTTCTTT. It yields the protein CASSGDLGGLTEAFF.

The chain joins TRBV18 to TRBJ2-3; 9 nucleotides agree with TRBD2. V was clipped by 2 bases and J by 0 bases; unmatched bases: 3. Germline V gene sequence: CDR1 KGHSH, CDR2 LQKENI. The CDR3 spans 16 residues. The CDR3 DNA follows: TGTGCCAGCTCACCAACGACTAGCGGAAGCACAGATACGCAGTATTTT. Encoded protein: CASSPTTSGSTDTQYF.

This chain's CDR3 is CASSLAGGRSTDTQYF. Written as DNA, the CDR3 is TGCGCCAGCAGCCTAGCGGGGGGACGAAGCACAGATACGCAGTATTTT. The V gene is TRBV5-1, the J gene TRBJ2-3; TRBD2 aligns across 11 bases. Germline CDR1 SGHRS, CDR2 YFSETQ. This CDR3 contains 16 residues. Trimming removed 4 bases from V and 0 bases from J; junction bases left unmatched: 4.